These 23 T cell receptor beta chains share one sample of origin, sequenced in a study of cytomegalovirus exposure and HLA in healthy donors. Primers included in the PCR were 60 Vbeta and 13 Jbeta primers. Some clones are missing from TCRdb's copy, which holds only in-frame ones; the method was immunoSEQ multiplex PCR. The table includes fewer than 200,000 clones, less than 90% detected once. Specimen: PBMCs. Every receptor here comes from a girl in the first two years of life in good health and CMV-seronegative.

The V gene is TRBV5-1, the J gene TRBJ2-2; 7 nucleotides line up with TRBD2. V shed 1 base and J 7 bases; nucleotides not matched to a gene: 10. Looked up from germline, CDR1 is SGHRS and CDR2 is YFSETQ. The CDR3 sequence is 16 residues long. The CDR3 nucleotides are TGCGCCAGCAGCTTGTCTCCAGGGAGGGGTGTCGGGGAGCTGTTTTTT. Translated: CASSLSPGRGVGELFF.

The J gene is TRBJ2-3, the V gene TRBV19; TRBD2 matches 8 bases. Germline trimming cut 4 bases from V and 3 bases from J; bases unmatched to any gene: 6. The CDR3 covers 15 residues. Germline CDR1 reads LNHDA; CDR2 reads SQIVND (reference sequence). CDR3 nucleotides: TGTGCCAGTAGTACCCAGCGGGAGTTGACAGATACGCAGTATTTT. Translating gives CASSTQRELTDTQYF.

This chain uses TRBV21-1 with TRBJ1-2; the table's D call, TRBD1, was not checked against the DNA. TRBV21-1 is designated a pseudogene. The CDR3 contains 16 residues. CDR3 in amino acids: CASSKGVTRVIYGYTF. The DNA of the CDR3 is TGTGCCAGCAGCAAAGGAGTTACCAGGGTCATCTATGGCTACACCTTC.

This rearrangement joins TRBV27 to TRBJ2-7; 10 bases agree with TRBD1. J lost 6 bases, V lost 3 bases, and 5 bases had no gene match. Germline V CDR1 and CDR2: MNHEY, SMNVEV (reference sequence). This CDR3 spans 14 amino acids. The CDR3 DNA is TGTGCCAGCAGTTTCTCAGGACAGGGGGGCGAGCAGTACTTC. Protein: CASSFSGQGGEQYF.

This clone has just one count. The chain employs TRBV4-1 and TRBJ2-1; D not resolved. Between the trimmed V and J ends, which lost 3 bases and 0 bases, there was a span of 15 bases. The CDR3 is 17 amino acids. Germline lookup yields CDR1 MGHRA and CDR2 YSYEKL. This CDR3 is CASSHLTLYLSYNEQFF. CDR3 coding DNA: TGCGCCAGCAGCCACCTCACCCTATACCTCTCCTACAATGAGCAGTTCTTC.

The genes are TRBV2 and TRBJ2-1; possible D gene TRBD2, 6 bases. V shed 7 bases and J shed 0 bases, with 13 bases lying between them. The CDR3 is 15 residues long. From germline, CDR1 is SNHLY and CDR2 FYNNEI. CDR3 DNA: TGTGCCAGCAATAGGCGGGATGGCTCCTACAATGAGCAGTTCTTC. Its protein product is CASNRRDGSYNEQFF.

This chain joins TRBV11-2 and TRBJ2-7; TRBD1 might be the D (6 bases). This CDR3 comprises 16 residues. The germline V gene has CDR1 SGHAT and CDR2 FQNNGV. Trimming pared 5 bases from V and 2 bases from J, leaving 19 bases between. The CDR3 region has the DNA TGTGCCAGCAGCCCGAAGTGGACAGTGAGGACCTACGAGCAGTACTTC. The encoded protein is CASSPKWTVRTYEQYF.

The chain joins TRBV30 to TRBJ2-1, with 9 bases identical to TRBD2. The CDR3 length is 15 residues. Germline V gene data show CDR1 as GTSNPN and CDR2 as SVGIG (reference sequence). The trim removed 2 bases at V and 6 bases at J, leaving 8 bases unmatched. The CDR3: CAWSLPGLALNEQFF. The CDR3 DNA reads TGTGCCTGGAGTCTTCCGGGACTAGCCCTCAATGAGCAGTTCTTC.

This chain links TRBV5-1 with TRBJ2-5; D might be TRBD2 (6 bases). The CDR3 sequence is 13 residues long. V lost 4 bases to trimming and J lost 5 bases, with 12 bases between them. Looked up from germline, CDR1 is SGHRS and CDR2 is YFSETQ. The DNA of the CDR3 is TGCGCCAGCAGCATGGCTAGCGCGGAGACCCAGTACTTC. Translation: CASSMASAETQYF. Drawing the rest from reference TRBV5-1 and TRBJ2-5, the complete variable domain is KAGVTQTPRYLIKTRGQQVTLSCSPISGHRSVSWYQQTPGQGLQFLFEYFSETQRNKGNFPGRFSGRQFSNSRSEMNVSTLELGDSALYLCASSMASAETQYFGPGTRLLVL.

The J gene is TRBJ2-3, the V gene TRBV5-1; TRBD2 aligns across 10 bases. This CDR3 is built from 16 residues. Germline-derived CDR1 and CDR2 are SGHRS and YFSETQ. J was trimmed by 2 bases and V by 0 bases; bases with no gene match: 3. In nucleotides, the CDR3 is TGCGCCAGCAGCTTGGAACTAGCGGGATACACAGATACGCAGTATTTT. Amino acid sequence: CASSLELAGYTDTQYF.

CDR3 DNA: TGTGCCAGCAGAACTAGCGGGGGCCGCACAGATACGCAGTATTTT. Translating gives CASRTSGGRTDTQYF. This chain uses TRBV6-5 with TRBJ2-3; 11 nucleotides line up with TRBD2. V shed 6 bases, J shed 1 base, and the junction held 3 bases outside the gene matches. This CDR3 has 15 residues. Germline values: CDR1 MNHEY, CDR2 SVGAGI.

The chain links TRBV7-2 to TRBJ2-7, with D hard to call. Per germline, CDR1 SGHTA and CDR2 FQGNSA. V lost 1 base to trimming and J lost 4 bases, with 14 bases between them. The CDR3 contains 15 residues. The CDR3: CASSLVAGVDYEQYF. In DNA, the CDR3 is TGTGCCAGCAGCTTAGTGGCAGGTGTAGATTACGAGCAGTACTTC.

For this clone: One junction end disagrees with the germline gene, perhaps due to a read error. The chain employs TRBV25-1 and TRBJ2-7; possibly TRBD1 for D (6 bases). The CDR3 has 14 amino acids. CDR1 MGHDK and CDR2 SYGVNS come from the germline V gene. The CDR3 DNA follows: TGTGCCGGCAGTGATATGAACAGGGACCACGAGCAGTACTTC. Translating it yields CAGSDMNRDHEQYF.

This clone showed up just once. The CDR3 DNA sequence: TGTGCCAGCAGCTTGGGACCCCTCGGGGGGCCAAGGGGCTACACCTTC. Protein sequence: CASSLGPLGGPRGYTF. This chain joins TRBV5-4 and TRBJ1-2, with a possible D match to TRBD1 (6 bases). CDR1 is SGHNT, CDR2 YYREEE, per germline (reference sequence). The CDR3 loop spans 16 amino acids. V was pared by 0 bases and J by 8 bases, with 20 bases between.

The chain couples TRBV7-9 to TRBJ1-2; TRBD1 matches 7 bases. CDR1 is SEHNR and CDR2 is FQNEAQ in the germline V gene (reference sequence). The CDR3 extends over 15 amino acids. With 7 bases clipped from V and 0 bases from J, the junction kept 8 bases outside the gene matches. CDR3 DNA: TGTGCCAGCATCCCGAGGACAGGCGCTAACTATGGCTACACCTTC. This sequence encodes CASIPRTGANYGYTF. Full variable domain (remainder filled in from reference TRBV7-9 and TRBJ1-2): DTGVSQNPRHKITKRGQNVTFRCDPISEHNRLYWYRQTLGQGPEFLTYFQNEAQLEKSRLLSDRFSAERPKGSFSTLEIQRTEQGDSAMYLCASIPRTGANYGYTFGSGTRLTVV.

The CDR3 nucleotides read TGTGCCACCAGCATCACAGGGAAGATGAACACTGAAGCTTTCTTT. As protein: CATSITGKMNTEAFF. This rearrangement joins TRBV15 to TRBJ1-1; possible D gene TRBD1, 6 bases. The CDR3 runs to 15 residues. Germline loops: CDR1 LNHNV, CDR2 YYDKDF (reference sequence). V lost 4 bases and J lost 0, with 12 bases in between.

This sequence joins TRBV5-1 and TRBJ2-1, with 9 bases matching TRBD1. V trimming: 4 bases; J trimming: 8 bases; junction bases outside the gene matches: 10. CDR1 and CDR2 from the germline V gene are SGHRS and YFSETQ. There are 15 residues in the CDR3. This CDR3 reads CASSPGDRGGHEQFF. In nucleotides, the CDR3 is TGCGCCAGCAGCCCGGGAGACAGGGGGGGCCATGAGCAGTTCTTC.

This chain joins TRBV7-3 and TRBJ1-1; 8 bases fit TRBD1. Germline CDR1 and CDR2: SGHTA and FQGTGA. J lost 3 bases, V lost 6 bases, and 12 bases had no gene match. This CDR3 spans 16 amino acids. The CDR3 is CASSPPGGGPYTEAFF. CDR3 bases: TGTGCCAGCAGTCCGCCAGGGGGCGGCCCCTACACTGAAGCTTTCTTT.

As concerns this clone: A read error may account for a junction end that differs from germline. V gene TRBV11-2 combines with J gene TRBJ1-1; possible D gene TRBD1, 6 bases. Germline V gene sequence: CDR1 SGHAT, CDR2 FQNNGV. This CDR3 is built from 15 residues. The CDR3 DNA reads TGTGCCAACAGCTTAGGGGGGGGACGGAACACTGAAGCTTTCTTT. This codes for CANSLGGGRNTEAFF.

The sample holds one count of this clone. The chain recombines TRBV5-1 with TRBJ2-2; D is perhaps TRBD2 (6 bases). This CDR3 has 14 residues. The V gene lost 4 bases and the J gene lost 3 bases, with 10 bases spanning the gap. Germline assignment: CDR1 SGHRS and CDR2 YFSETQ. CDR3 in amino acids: CASSGGKYTGELFF. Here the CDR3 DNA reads TGCGCCAGCAGCGGGGGGAAATACACCGGGGAGCTGTTTTTT.

The CDR3 loop reads CASSLAIASPGELFF. The CDR3, as DNA: TGTGCCAGCAGCTTGGCGATAGCTAGCCCCGGGGAGCTGTTTTTT. This chain uses TRBV5-4 with TRBJ2-2, with D maybe TRBD2 (5 bases). The CDR3 contains 15 residues. Looked up from germline, CDR1 is SGHNT and CDR2 is YYREEE (reference sequence). Trimming left V 0 bases short and J 6 bases short, with 12 bases between.

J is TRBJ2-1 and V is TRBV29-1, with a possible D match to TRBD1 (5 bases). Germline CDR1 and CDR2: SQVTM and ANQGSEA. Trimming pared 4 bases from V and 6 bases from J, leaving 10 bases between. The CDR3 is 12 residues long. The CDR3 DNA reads TGCAGCGTTGCCCTTGGGGCCAATGAGCAGTTCTTC. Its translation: CSVALGANEQFF.

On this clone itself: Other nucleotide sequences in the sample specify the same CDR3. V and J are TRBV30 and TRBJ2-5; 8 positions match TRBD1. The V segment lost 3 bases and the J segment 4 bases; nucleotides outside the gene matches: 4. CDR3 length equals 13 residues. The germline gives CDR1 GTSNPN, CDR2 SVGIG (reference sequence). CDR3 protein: CAWSSGQGETQYF. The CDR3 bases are TGTGCCTGGAGCTCTGGACAGGGAGAGACCCAGTACTTC.